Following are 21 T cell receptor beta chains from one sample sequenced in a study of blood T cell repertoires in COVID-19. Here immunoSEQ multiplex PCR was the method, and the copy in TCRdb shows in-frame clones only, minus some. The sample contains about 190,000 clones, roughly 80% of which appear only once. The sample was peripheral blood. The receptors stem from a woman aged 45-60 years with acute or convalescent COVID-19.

The CDR3 DNA follows: TGTGCCACTTCCACCCGGACCGGCGGGAGAAGTGAGCAGTTCTTC. Protein: CATSTRTGGRSEQFF. V usage is TRBV14 and J usage is TRBJ2-1; 7 nucleotides line up with TRBD2. Per the germline V gene, CDR1 is SGHDN and CDR2 is FVKESK. This CDR3 spans 15 amino acids. The ends lost 10 bases at V and 9 bases at J; junction bases unmatched: 18.

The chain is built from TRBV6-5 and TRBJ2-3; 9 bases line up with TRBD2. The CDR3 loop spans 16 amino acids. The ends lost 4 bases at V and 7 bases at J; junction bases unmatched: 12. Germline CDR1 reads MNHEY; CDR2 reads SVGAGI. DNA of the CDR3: TGTGCCAGCAGTTCCGCCCTAGCGGGACAGTGGAATACGCAGTATTTT. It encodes CASSSALAGQWNTQYF.

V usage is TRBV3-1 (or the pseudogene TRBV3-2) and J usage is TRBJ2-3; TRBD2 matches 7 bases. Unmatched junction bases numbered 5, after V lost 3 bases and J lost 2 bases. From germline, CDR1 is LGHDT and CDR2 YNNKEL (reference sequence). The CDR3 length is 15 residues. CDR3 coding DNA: TGTGCCAGCAGCCAGGGCGGGGGATACACAGATACGCAGTATTTT. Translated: CASSQGGGYTDTQYF.

CDR3 in DNA: TGTGCCACCAGCAGAGAAGGGGCAGGGGGTCGGCCCCAGCATTTT. Encoded protein: CATSREGAGGRPQHF. The V and J genes are TRBV15 and TRBJ1-5; TRBD1 matches 7 bases. The CDR3 has 15 amino acids. J lost 9 bases, V lost 0 bases, and 8 bases had no gene match. The germline CDR1 and CDR2 sequences are LNHNV and YYDKDF (reference sequence).

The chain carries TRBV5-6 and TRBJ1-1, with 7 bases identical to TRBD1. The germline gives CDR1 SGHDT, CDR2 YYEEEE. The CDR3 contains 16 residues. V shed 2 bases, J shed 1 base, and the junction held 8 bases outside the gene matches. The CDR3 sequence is CASSFLNRGKNTEAFF. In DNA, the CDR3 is TGTGCCAGCAGCTTCCTAAACAGGGGAAAGAACACTGAAGCTTTCTTT. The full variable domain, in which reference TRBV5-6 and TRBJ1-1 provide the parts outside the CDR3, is DAGVTQSPTHLIKTRGQQVTLRCSPKSGHDTVSWYQQALGQGPQFIFQYYEEEERQRGNFPDRFSGHQFPNYSSELNVNALLLGDSALYLCASSFLNRGKNTEAFFGQGTRLTVV.

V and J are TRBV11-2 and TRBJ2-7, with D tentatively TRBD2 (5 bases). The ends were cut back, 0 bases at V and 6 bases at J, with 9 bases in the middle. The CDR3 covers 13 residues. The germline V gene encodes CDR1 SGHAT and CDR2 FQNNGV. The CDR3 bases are TGTGCCAGCAGCTTAGATCGGAGGAGCGAGCAGTACTTC. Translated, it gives CASSLDRRSEQYF.

As DNA, the CDR3 is TGTGCCAGCAGTGGGCCTAGCGGGAGTGTGTTGACAGATACGCAGTATTTT. Translation: CASSGPSGSVLTDTQYF. The V gene is TRBV2, the J gene TRBJ2-3, with 10 bases matching TRBD2. With 4 bases clipped from V and 3 bases from J, the junction kept 10 bases outside the gene matches. The CDR3 runs to 17 residues. Germline-derived CDR1 and CDR2 are SNHLY and FYNNEI.

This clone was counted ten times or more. CDR3 residues: CATSDGASPNTGELFF. As DNA, the CDR3 is TGTGCCACCAGTGATGGGGCCAGTCCAAACACCGGGGAGCTGTTTTTT. The J gene is TRBJ2-2, the V gene TRBV24-1; D possibly corresponds to TRBD1 (5 bases). Trimming shortened V by 3 bases and J by 2 bases, and 12 bases separated the two germline ends. This CDR3 region has 16 residues. From germline, CDR1 is KGHDR and CDR2 SFDVKD.

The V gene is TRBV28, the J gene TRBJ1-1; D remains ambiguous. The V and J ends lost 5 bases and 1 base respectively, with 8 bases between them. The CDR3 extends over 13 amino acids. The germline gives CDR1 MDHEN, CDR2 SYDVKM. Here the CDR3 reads CASSLTRNTEAFF. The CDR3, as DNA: TGTGCCAGCAGTCTTACAAGGAACACTGAAGCTTTCTTT.

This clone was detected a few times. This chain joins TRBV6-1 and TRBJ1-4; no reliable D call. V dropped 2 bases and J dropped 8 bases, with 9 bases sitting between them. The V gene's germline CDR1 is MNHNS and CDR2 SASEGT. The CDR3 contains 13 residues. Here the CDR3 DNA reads TGTGCCAGCAGTGAACCGGGGATAGAAAAACTGTTTTTT. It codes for CASSEPGIEKLFF.

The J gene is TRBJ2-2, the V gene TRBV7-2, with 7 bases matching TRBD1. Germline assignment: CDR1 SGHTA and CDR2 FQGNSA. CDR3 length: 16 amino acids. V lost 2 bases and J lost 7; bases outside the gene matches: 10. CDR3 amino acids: CASSLRARGHDGELFF. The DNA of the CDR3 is TGTGCCAGCAGCTTACGGGCTAGGGGGCACGACGGGGAGCTGTTTTTT.

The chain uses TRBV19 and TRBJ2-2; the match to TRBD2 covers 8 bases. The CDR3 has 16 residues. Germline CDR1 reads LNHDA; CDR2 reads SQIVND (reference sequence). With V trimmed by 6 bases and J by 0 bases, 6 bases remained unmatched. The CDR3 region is CASRRFGGANTGELFF. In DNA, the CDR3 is TGTGCCAGTAGGCGATTCGGGGGGGCGAACACCGGGGAGCTGTTTTTT.

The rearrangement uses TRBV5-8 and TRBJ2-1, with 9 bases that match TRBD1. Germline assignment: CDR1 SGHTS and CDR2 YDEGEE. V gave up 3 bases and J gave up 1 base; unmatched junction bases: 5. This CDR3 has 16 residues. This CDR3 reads CASSYTGGASYNEQFF. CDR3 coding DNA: TGTGCCAGCAGCTATACAGGGGGCGCTTCCTACAATGAGCAGTTCTTC.

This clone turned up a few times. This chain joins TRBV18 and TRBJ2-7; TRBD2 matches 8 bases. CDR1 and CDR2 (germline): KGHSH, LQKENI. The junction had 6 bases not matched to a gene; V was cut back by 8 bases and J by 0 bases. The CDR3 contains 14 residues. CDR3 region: CASRAGTSSYEQYF. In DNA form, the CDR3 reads TGTGCCAGCCGCGCAGGGACTAGCTCCTACGAGCAGTACTTC.

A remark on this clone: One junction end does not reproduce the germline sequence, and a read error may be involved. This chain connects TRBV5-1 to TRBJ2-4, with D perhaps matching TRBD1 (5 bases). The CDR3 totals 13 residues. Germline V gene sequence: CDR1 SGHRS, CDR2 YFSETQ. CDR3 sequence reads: CASSFKAEPRETF. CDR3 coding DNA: TGCGCCAGCAGCTTTAAGGCGGAACCCAGGGAAACCTTC.

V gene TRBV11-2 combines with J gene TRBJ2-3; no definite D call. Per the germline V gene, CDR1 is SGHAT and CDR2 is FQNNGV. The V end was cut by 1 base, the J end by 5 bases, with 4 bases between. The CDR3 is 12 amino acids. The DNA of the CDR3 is TGTGCCAGCAGCTTAGGGCTAGATACGCAGTATTTT. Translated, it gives CASSLGLDTQYF.

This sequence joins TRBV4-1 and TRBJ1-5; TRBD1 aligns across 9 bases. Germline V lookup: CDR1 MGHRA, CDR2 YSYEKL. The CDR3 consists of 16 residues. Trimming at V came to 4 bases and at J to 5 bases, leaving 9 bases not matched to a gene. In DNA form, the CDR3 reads TGCGCCAGCAGCCGCAACGGAACAGGGGGCTATCAGCCCCAGCATTTT. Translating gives CASSRNGTGGYQPQHF.

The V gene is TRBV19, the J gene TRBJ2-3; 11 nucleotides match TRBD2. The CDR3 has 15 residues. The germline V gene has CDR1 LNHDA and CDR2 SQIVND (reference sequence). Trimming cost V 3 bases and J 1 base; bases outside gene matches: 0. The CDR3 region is CASSISGRGTDTQYF. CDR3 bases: TGTGCCAGTAGTATTAGCGGGAGGGGCACAGATACGCAGTATTTT.

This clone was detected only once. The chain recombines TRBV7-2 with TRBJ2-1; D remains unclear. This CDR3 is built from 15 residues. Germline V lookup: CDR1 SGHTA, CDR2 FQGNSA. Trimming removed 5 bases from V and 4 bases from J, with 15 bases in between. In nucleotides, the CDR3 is TGTGCCAGCAGCGCCCAGAACCAGTTATACAATGAGCAGTTCTTC. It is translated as CASSAQNQLYNEQFF.

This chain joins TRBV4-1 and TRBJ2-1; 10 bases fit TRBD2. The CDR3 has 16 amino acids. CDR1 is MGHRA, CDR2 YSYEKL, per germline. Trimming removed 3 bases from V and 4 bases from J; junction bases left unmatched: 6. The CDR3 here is CASSQVLAGMYNEQFF. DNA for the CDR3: TGCGCCAGCAGCCAGGTACTAGCGGGGATGTACAATGAGCAGTTCTTC.

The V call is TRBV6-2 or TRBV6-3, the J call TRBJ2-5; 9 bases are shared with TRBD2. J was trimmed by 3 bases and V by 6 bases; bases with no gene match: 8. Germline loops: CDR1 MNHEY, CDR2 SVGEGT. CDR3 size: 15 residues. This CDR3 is CASSLLTSGKETQYF. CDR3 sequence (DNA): TGTGCCAGCAGCCTCCTGACTAGCGGTAAAGAGACCCAGTACTTC.